Listed below are T cell receptor beta chains from one sample, sequenced in a study of cytomegalovirus exposure and HLA in healthy donors. The table came from immunoSEQ multiplex PCR; TCRdb's copy has only in-frame clones and leaves some out. The sample shows roughly 180,000 clones, roughly 85% of them seen only once. The sequenced sample consisted of PBMCs. These receptors originate from a male donor in good health and CMV-seronegative. Each CDR3 is given with its conserved first and last residue. The D gene is left open where the match is weak. Clone size appears in some rows only: once, few, many, or a class for an expanded clone.

V gene	J gene	clone size	D gene	CDR3 DNA	CDR3 protein
TRBV5-1	TRBJ1-3	NA	TRBD1	TGCGCCAGCAGCCCGACCCCCTTATTGACAGGGGGCGACGGAAACACCATATATTTT	CASSPTPLLTGGDGNTIYF
TRBV11-3	TRBJ2-7	NA	TRBD1	TGTGCCAGCAGTCCCCGGGACAGGGGGATCGGCGAGCAGTACTTC	CASSPRDRGIGEQYF
TRBV5-6	TRBJ1-1	NA	TRBD1	TGTGCCAGCAGCGCCGCGACAGGGGGTTTGCCTGAAGCTTTCTTT	CASSAATGGLPEAFF
TRBV7-2	TRBJ2-7	NA	NA	TGTGCCAGCAGCCTGACAGGCTACGAGCAGTACTTC	CASSLTGYEQYF
TRBV19	TRBJ1-5	NA	TRBD1	TGTGCCAGTAGAACGGGACAGGGAGGTCAGCCCCAGCATTTT	CASRTGQGGQPQHF
TRBV5-5	TRBJ1-3	NA	NA	TGTGCCAGCAGCTTTAACTCTGGAAACACCATATATTTT	CASSFNSGNTIYF
TRBV7-9	TRBJ2-1	NA	TRBD2	TGTGCCAGCAGCCCTACCGGGGGTCTAGCGGGAGCCAATGAGCAGTTCTTC	CASSPTGGLAGANEQFF
TRBV28	TRBJ2-1	NA	NA	TGTGCCACCTGGCAATGGGAGCAGTTCTTC	CATWQWEQFF
TRBV5-4	TRBJ2-1	NA	NA	TGTGCCAGCAGCGCGGGGCAGGGCAGGGATGAGCAGTTCTTC	CASSAGQGRDEQFF
TRBV29-1	TRBJ2-1	few	TRBD2	TGCAGCGTTGGGGCGGGGGGGCCCTATGAGCAGTTCTTC	CSVGAGGPYEQFF
TRBV11-2	TRBJ1-1	NA	NA	TGTGCCAGCAGCATGCGAACAGGGCCGTCGAACACTGAAGCTTTCTTT	CASSMRTGPSNTEAFF
TRBV10-2	TRBJ1-1	NA	NA	TGCGCCAGCAGTCCAGGGTGGGGCACTGAAGCTTTCTTT	CASSPGWGTEAFF
TRBV19	TRBJ2-7	once	NA	TGTGCCAGTAGTATGGGAGCAGGGGCCACCTACGAGCAGTACTTC	CASSMGAGATYEQYF
TRBV7-2	TRBJ2-1	NA	TRBD1	TGTGCCAGCAGGACGGGACAGGGTTACAATGAGCAGTTCTTC	CASRTGQGYNEQFF
TRBV5-1	TRBJ2-1	NA	TRBD2	TGCGCCAGCAGCTCGAGACTAGCGGGTACCCATGAGCAGTTCTTC	CASSSRLAGTHEQFF
TRBV28	TRBJ1-3	NA	TRBD1	TGTGCCAGCAGTCGGACAGGCCGTACAAACACCATATATTTT	CASSRTGRTNTIYF
TRBV6-4	TRBJ2-4	NA	TRBD1	TGTGCCAGCAGTGACGGACAGGGGGCAAACATTCAGTACTTC	CASSDGQGANIQYF
TRBV5-1	TRBJ2-3	NA	TRBD2	TGCGCCAGCAGTAGCGGGGGGTACCCAGATACGCAGTATTTT	CASSSGGYPDTQYF
TRBV5-6	TRBJ2-7	NA	NA	TGTGCCAGCAGCTTGCCCGGTCTTGACGAGCAGTACTTC	CASSLPGLDEQYF
TRBV23-1	TRBJ2-7	NA	TRBD1	TGCGCCAGCAGGCAGGGGGCCGGGTACGAGCAGTACTTC	CASRQGAGYEQYF
TRBV19	TRBJ2-2	once	NA	TGTGCCAGTAGTACCTTGAGGTCCGGGGAGCTGTTTTTT	CASSTLRSGELFF
TRBV15	TRBJ2-7	NA	NA	TGTGCCACCAGCAGAGAGGGGGGAGTCGGGTACGAGCAGTACTTC	CATSREGGVGYEQYF
TRBV5-1	TRBJ2-1	NA	NA	TGCGCCAGCAGCTACGGGACTGGGAATGAGCAGTTCTTC	CASSYGTGNEQFF
TRBV6-5	TRBJ1-2	NA	TRBD1	TGTGCCAGCAGGGAGGGGGCGACTAACTATGGCTACACCTTC	CASREGATNYGYTF